Listed below are T cell receptor beta chains from one sample, sequenced in a study of cytomegalovirus exposure and HLA in healthy donors. Measured with immunoSEQ multiplex PCR; TCRdb has only the in-frame clones, and not every one. The table includes more than 130,000 clones, around 83% detected once. Sequenced material: PBMCs. The origin of the receptors is a man aged 35 to 55 in good health and CMV-seropositive. Both conserved end residues are part of each CDR3. Fields, in order: D gene, J gene, V gene, clone size, CDR3 DNA, CDR3 protein. A D gene is named only where the DNA matches it firmly. Some rows mark clone size as missing; the rest say once, few, many or name a class of expanded clone.

TRBD1 TRBJ1-4 TRBV5-6 NA TGTGCCAGCAGTTATAGGGGGCCTAATGAAAAACTGTTTTTT CASSYRGPNEKLFF
NA TRBJ1-2 TRBV18 once TGTGCCAGCTCTCCCAGAGGAGACTATGGCTACACCTTC CASSPRGDYGYTF
TRBD1 TRBJ1-3 TRBV7-9 NA TGTGCCAGCAGCGAGAACCGGGACAGGGGGGGAAACACCATATATTTT CASSENRDRGGNTIYF
NA TRBJ2-5 TRBV2 NA TGTGCCAGCATCCCGGGGAGACCGAGGGAGACCCAGTACTTC CASIPGRPRETQYF
TRBD2 TRBJ2-5 TRBV7-2 NA TGTGCCAGCAGCTTAGTGGGGACTAGCGGGGGGGGGCAAGAGACCCAGTACTTC CASSLVGTSGGGQETQYF
NA TRBJ2-5 TRBV13 NA TGTGCCAGCAGCTCTCAGTCCGGGGAGACCCAGTACTTC CASSSQSGETQYF
TRBD1 TRBJ1-1 TRBV6-5 NA TGTGCCAGCAGTACAAGACAGGGGGAAACTGAAGCTTTCTTT CASSTRQGETEAFF
NA TRBJ1-2 TRBV27 NA TGTGCCAGCAGTTCGGGTAAAAACGTTGCCTATGGCTACACCTTC CASSSGKNVAYGYTF
NA TRBJ1-1 TRBV11-2 NA TGTGCCAGCAGGGTGGGGGGGGCTGGGGGAAACACTGAAGCTTTCTTT CASRVGGAGGNTEAFF
TRBD2 TRBJ2-1 TRBV5-6 NA TGTGCCAGCAGCTTGGTGGTAGCGGGGCTGCCTAATGAGCAGTTCTTC CASSLVVAGLPNEQFF
NA TRBJ2-7 TRBV19 NA TGTGCCACCTCTCCCGGCGGATTCGAGCAGTACTTC CATSPGGFEQYF
NA TRBJ2-3 TRBV18 NA TGTGCCAGCTCACCGGGGACTCCCACAGATACGCAGTATTTT CASSPGTPTDTQYF
NA TRBJ2-1 TRBV15 NA TGTGCCACCGGGCCCCGGGGGAACTCCTACAATGAGCAGTTCTTC CATGPRGNSYNEQFF
NA TRBJ2-7 TRBV11-3 NA TGTGCCAGCAGCTTCAAGGGGGAGCAGTACTTC CASSFKGEQYF
TRBD1 TRBJ1-5 TRBV9 NA TGTGCCAGCAGCCCCTCCACAGGGGGTGAACAGCCCCAGCATTTT CASSPSTGGEQPQHF
TRBD1 TRBJ2-6 TRBV4-1 NA TGCGCCAGCAGTGTACAGGGGGTCGGGGCCAACGTCCTGACTTTC CASSVQGVGANVLTF
NA TRBJ2-7 TRBV5-4 NA TGTGCCAGCAGCAGGGACTCGGGGGAGCAGTACTTC CASSRDSGEQYF
TRBD1 TRBJ2-1 TRBV11-3 NA TGTGCCAGCAGCGCGAGGGACAGGGGGCGCTACAATGAGCAGTTCTTC CASSARDRGRYNEQFF
TRBD1 TRBJ1-2 TRBV19 NA TGTGCCAGCAGTATTTCCGGGACAGGGATCGCTGGCTACACCTTC CASSISGTGIAGYTF
NA TRBJ1-6 TRBV6-4 NA TGTGCCAGCAGTAAAGGGAGCTCCTATAATTCACCCCTCCACTTT CASSKGSSYNSPLHF
NA TRBJ1-5 TRBV19 NA TGTGCCAGTAGTGCTTACAGGGTTTTGAAGCCCCAGCATTTT CASSAYRVLKPQHF
NA TRBJ2-3 TRBV29-1 NA TGCAGCGTTGAAGGGCACACAGATACGCAGTATTTT CSVEGHTDTQYF
NA TRBJ1-2 TRBV4-3 NA TGCGCCAGCAGCCAAGATTCGACCGGGGTAGGGAGCTATGGCTACACCTTC CASSQDSTGVGSYGYTF
TRBD1 TRBJ1-2 TRBV5-1 few TGCGCCAGCAGCTTGGTACAGGGGGCGAATGGCTACACCTTC CASSLVQGANGYTF
NA TRBJ2-1 TRBV7-9 NA TGTGCCACCAAACAGGGTGAATCCTACAATGAGCAGTTCTTC CATKQGESYNEQFF
NA TRBJ2-7 TRBV7-8 NA TGTGCCAGCAGCTTAGCCGGTTCCTACGAGCAGTACTTC CASSLAGSYEQYF
NA TRBJ2-5 TRBV5-1 NA TGCGCCAGCAGCCGGTGGGCTTTGGCAGACATTCAAGAGACCCAGTACTTC CASSRWALADIQETQYF
NA TRBJ2-1 TRBV5-1 few TGCGCCAGCAGCTTGGAACCTAGAAACAATGAGCAGTTCTTC CASSLEPRNNEQFF
TRBD2 TRBJ2-3 TRBV29-1 NA TGCAGCGTGACGGGACTAGCGGGTTTTCTAACTAGCACAGATACGCAGTATTTT CSVTGLAGFLTSTDTQYF
TRBD2 TRBJ2-1 TRBV27 NA TGTGCCAGCAGTCGCAGACTAGCGGCATTTGGGCAGTTCTTC CASSRRLAAFGQFF
NA TRBJ1-1 TRBV25-1 NA TGTGCCAGCAGTGAATACAGGAACACTGAAGCTTTCTTT CASSEYRNTEAFF
TRBD1 TRBJ1-4 TRBV5-4 NA TGTGCCAGCAGCTTGGGACAGGGGGTGAGGAATGAAAAACTGTTTTTT CASSLGQGVRNEKLFF
NA TRBJ1-1 TRBV27 NA TGTGCCAGCAGTTTCCAGGGCTCTGAAGCTTTCTTT CASSFQGSEAFF
TRBD1 TRBJ1-6 TRBV7-2 once TGTGCCAGCAGCTTAGACTGGACAGGGGGGACACCCCTCCACTTT CASSLDWTGGTPLHF
NA TRBJ1-4 TRBV4-2 NA TGTGCCAGCAGCCGATCGCGGGGGGGAGAAACTAATGAAAAACTGTTTTTT CASSRSRGGETNEKLFF
NA TRBJ2-4 TRBV4-3 NA TGCGCCAGCAGCCAAGACAGGGGCGGCATTCAGTACTTC CASSQDRGGIQYF
TRBD1 TRBJ1-2 TRBV2 NA TGTGCCAGCAGGGGGACAGGAGCTAACTATGGCTACACCTTC CASRGTGANYGYTF
TRBD1 TRBJ1-2 TRBV7-2 NA TGTGCCAGCAGCCCCGGACAGGGGGCGGGGGGCTACACCTTC CASSPGQGAGGYTF
TRBD1 TRBJ2-2 TRBV6-5 NA TGTGCCAGCAGCCCCGGGACAGCTAACACCGGGGAGCTGTTTTTT CASSPGTANTGELFF
TRBD1 TRBJ1-5 TRBV19 NA TGTGCCAGTAGTATACGTGACAGGGGAAATCAGCCCCAGCATTTT CASSIRDRGNQPQHF
NA TRBJ1-5 TRBV5-1 NA TGCGCCAGCAGCAAGGGAGGGTCCAATCAGCCCCAGCATTTT CASSKGGSNQPQHF
NA TRBJ2-1 TRBV13 NA TGTGCCAGCAGCTTATCCTCCGTTGAGCAGTTCTTC CASSLSSVEQFF
NA TRBJ1-1 TRBV9 NA TGTGCCAGCAGCGTAGGGGGGGGTGACACTGAAGCTTTCTTT CASSVGGGDTEAFF
NA TRBJ2-7 TRBV27 NA TGTGCCAGCAGTCCCGGAGGGGGCGCGGGTAACGAGCAGTACTTC CASSPGGGAGNEQYF
NA TRBJ1-1 TRBV19 NA TGTGCCAGTAGTATCGAGGGAGGGGGAAGGACTGAAGCTTTCTTT CASSIEGGGRTEAFF
TRBD2 TRBJ2-3 TRBV29-1 NA TGCAGCGTTGAAGCCTCATTATTAACCCTCGGGGGGTCCACAGATACGCAGTATTTT CSVEASLLTLGGSTDTQYF
NA TRBJ1-3 TRBV28 NA TGTGCCAGCAGTTCCGGGTCCGCTGGAAACACCATATATTTT CASSSGSAGNTIYF
TRBD2 TRBJ2-2 TRBV10-3 NA TGTGCCATCAGTGAGTCGATACTAGCGGGGGGCGCGAACACCGGGGAGCTGTTTTTT CAISESILAGGANTGELFF
NA TRBJ2-3 TRBV5-6 NA TGTGCCAGCAGCTACAGGTCCCTTGGCACAGATACGCAGTATTTT CASSYRSLGTDTQYF
NA TRBJ1-1 TRBV9 NA TGTGCCAGCAGCGGAGGGGGTGTGAACACTGAAGCTTTCTTT CASSGGGVNTEAFF
TRBD1 TRBJ2-7 TRBV7-2 NA TGTGCCAGCACTACCCTGGACAGGGGTGCCGAGCAGTACTTC CASTTLDRGAEQYF
NA TRBJ1-4 TRBV4-1 NA TGCGCCAGCAGCCAGGGGGCAGAGGGAAAACTGTTTTTT CASSQGAEGKLFF